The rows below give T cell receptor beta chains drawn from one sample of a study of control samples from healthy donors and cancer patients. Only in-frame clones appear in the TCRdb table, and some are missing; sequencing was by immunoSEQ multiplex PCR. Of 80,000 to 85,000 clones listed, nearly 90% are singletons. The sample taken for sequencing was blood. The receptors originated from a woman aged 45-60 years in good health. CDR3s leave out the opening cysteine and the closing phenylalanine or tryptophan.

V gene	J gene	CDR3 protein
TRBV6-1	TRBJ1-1	ASSEIRGTNMGDTEAF
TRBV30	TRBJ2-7	AWSGLYEQY
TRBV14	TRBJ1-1	ASHSGQGTLGAF
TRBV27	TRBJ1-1	ANFETEAF
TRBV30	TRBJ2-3	AWSRGSDTQY
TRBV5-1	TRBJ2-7	ASSRTPGYYEQY
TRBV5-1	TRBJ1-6	ASSLDPDHNSPLH
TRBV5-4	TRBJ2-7	ASSLDSRGSHEQY
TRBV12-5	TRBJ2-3	ASGSPALTQY
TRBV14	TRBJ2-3	ASSQAGLSTDTQY
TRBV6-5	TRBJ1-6	ASSWGEWGTGSPLH
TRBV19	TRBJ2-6	ASSTVLQGSGANVLT
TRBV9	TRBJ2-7	ASSSIDYEQY
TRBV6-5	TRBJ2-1	ADRDPGSNEQF
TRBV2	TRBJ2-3	ASRKGLSGADTQY
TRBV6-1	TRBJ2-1	ASSDGYYNEQF
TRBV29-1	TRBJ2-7	SAIHVPAYEQY
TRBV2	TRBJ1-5	ASSSRTRVSNQPQH
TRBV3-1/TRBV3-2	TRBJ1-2	ASSPGIDYGYT
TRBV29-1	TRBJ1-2	SVLDSLYGYT
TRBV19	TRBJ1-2	ASSMRQELNYGYT
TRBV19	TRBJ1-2	ASSPRIADLYGYT
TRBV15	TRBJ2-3	ATSRDMRGDTQY
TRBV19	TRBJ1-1	ASSIGTVNTEAF
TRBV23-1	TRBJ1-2	ASRPVTQIANYGYT
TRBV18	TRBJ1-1	ASSPSRGRETEAF
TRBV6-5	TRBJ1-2	ASKPGTNYGYT
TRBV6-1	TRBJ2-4	ASSEAQTGQY
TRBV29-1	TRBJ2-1	SVDGNVEYNEQF
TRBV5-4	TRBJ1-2	ASSLGERGSYGYT
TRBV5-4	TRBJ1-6	ALHYYSLH
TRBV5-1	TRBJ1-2	ASSSGEGAPYGYT